Below, 9 T cell receptor beta chains from the same sample are listed, as sequenced in a study of CD8 T cells in ankylosing spondylitis. Findings and limits, study-wide: A TCR beta motif of under 10 highly homologous variants seemed to mark ankylosing spondylitis blood.

Antigen specificity for these receptors is unknown. TCRdb ran MiXCR on the 5' RACE reads and lists one entry per CDR3 protein. This table holds 700,000 or so distinct CDR3 sequences, around 19% found once. Sequenced material: blood, either unsorted or a sorted T cell fraction (not recorded which). The receptors originated from a male donor with ankylosing spondylitis.

The chain joins TRBV20-1 to TRBJ2-7; 7 bases agree with TRBD2. Germline CDR1 DFQATT, CDR2 SNEGSKA (reference sequence). Germline trimming cut 5 bases from V and 3 bases from J; bases unmatched to any gene: 10. The CDR3 is made up of 14 amino acids. CDR3 nucleotides: TGCAGTGCTCCCGAACCATGGGGGGGCTACGAGCAGTACTTC. Encoded protein: CSAPEPWGGYEQYF.

Turning to this clonotype: This CDR3 fails to terminate in the conserved phenylalanine or tryptophan, so it likely reflects a read error. This chain connects TRBV20-1 to TRBJ2-1; D gene unclear. The CDR3 is made up of 15 amino acids. V was cut by 0 bases and J by 0 bases, with 9 bases left in between. The V gene's germline CDR1 is DFQATT and CDR2 SNEGSKA (reference sequence). For the CDR3, the DNA is TGCAGTGCTAGAGATCTTCGGACCTCCTACAATGAGCAGTTCTTA. This translates into CSARDLRTSYNEQFL.

The rearrangement joins TRBV5-1 to TRBJ1-1; D unresolved. Per germline, CDR1 SGHRS and CDR2 YFSETQ. V lost 0 bases to trimming and J lost 1 base, with 13 bases between them. CDR3 length equals 16 residues. This CDR3 is CASSLGGSNPNTEAFF. The CDR3, as DNA: TGCGCCAGCAGCTTGGGCGGGAGCAACCCGAACACTGAAGCTTTCTTT.

This clonotype appeared many times. The chain couples TRBV12-3 or TRBV12-4 to TRBJ2-7, with 8 bases identical to TRBD1. This CDR3 is 15 amino acids long. The ends lost 5 bases at V and 3 bases at J; junction bases unmatched: 9. The CDR3, as DNA: TGTGCCAGCAGTATAAGGACAGGGATAGTCTACGAGCAGTACTTC. This gives the protein CASSIRTGIVYEQYF.

The chain couples TRBV4-1 to TRBJ2-3, with 11 bases aligning to TRBD2. Germline lookup yields CDR1 MGHRA and CDR2 YSYEKL. Unmatched junction bases numbered 7, after V lost 3 bases and J lost 2 bases. The CDR3 covers 17 residues. The CDR3: CASSHGGLAGHTDTQYF. CDR3 in DNA: TGCGCCAGCAGCCATGGCGGACTAGCGGGTCACACAGATACGCAGTATTTT.

This clonotype was found a few times. The CDR3 loop is CASSLEGGLRQPQHF. The CDR3 coding sequence is TGCGCCAGCAGCTTGGAGGGGGGGCTGCGTCAGCCCCAGCATTTT. The J gene is TRBJ1-5, the V gene TRBV5-1; maybe TRBD1 (6 bases). From germline, CDR1 is SGHRS and CDR2 YFSETQ. V was trimmed by 0 bases and J by 6 bases, leaving 13 bases between them. CDR3 length: 15 amino acids.

This clonotype was seen a few times. V and J are TRBV30 and TRBJ1-4; perhaps TRBD1 as D (6 bases). The V and J ends lost 6 bases and 7 bases respectively, with 12 bases between them. CDR1 is GTSNPN, CDR2 SVGIG, per germline (reference sequence). CDR3 size: 12 residues. CDR3 in DNA: TGTGCCTGCTCTACAGGGTTTGAAAAACTGTTTTTT. Translated: CACSTGFEKLFF.

Only one count was recorded for this clonotype. The genes are TRBV7-9 and TRBJ2-1, with 8 positions matching TRBD2. CDR1 SEHNR and CDR2 FQNEAQ come from the germline V gene (reference sequence). CDR3 length: 13 residues. The V gene end was trimmed by 5 bases and the J gene end by 8 bases; junction bases not matched to a gene: 5. The CDR3, as DNA: TGTGCCAGCAGCCCCCCGGGGGGGTATGAGCAGTTCTTC. Translated, it gives CASSPPGGYEQFF.

In this sample, this clonotype turned up many times. The rearrangement joins TRBV5-1 to TRBJ2-1; D might be TRBD1 (6 bases). There are 17 residues in the CDR3. Trimming cost V 0 bases and J 0 bases, with 13 bases left between them. Germline V CDR1 and CDR2: SGHRS, YFSETQ. CDR3: CASSLDAGQSSYNEQFF. The CDR3 DNA is TGCGCCAGCAGCTTGGATGCCGGACAGAGCTCCTACAATGAGCAGTTCTTC.